Listed below are T cell receptor beta chains from one sample, sequenced in a study of glioma-infiltrating T cells. One entry per CDR3 protein results from TCRdb running MiXCR on the multiplex PCR reads. The repertoire holds some 180,000 distinct CDR3 sequences, with roughly a third as singletons. Sequences were obtained from glioma tissue, nonneoplastic brain tissue, or PBMCs (not recorded which). The receptors were sampled from a human donor with low-grade glioma or glioblastoma, undergoing nonglioma brain surgery, or in good health (not recorded which). CDR3s include the opening cysteine and the closing phenylalanine or tryptophan. The D gene is left open where the match is weak. Rows may omit the clone size; those that give it use once, few, many or a size class.

clone_size | j_call | cdr3_length | d_call | v_call | cdr3_nt | cdr3_aa
many | TRBJ1-2 | 14 | - | TRBV7-2 | TGTGCCAGCAGCTTAGCGGCCAGGGAGGCTGGCTACACCTTC | CASSLAAREAGYTF
many | TRBJ2-1 | 14 | TRBD2 | TRBV20-1 | TGCAGTCTTAGCAAGGCGGGAGCCTACAATGAGCAGTTCTTC | CSLSKAGAYNEQFF
many | TRBJ1-1 | 15 | - | TRBV27 | TGTGCCAGCAGTTCGCTATGGGGGCGGAACACTGAAGCTTTCTTT | CASSSLWGRNTEAFF
many | TRBJ1-1 | 14 | - | TRBV18 | TGTGCCAGCTCACCATCTGAGAAGGACACTGAAGCTTTCTTT | CASSPSEKDTEAFF
many | TRBJ2-7 | 14 | - | TRBV28 | TGTGCCAGCACCTTAGGTGAGGGGGTGAGGGAGCAGTACTTC | CASTLGEGVREQYF
- | TRBJ2-7 | 15 | TRBD2 | TRBV4-1 | TGCGCCAGCAGCCAAGGGGGACTAGAGATAAACGAGCAGTACTTC | CASSQGGLEINEQYF
- | TRBJ2-7 | 15 | - | TRBV4-2 | TGTGCCAGCAGCCAAGACGGGAACTACGCCTACGAGCAGTACTTC | CASSQDGNYAYEQYF
- | TRBJ2-3 | 13 | - | TRBV6-5 | TGTGCCAGCAGTTATCAGGATAAAGGGACGCAGTATTTT | CASSYQDKGTQYF
many | TRBJ1-1 | 17 | TRBD1 | TRBV24-1 | TGTGCCACCAGTGATCCCCTCCGAGGGGGCCGAGGCACTGAAGCTTTCTTT | CATSDPLRGGRGTEAFF
many | TRBJ1-2 | 13 | TRBD1 | TRBV29-1 | TGCAGCGTCCGGGACAGGGGTCACTATGGCTACACCTTC | CSVRDRGHYGYTF
- | TRBJ2-5 | 14 | TRBD1 | TRBV11-3 | TGTGCCAGCAGCTCGGGACAGGGAAGAGAGACCCAGTACTTC | CASSSGQGRETQYF
many | TRBJ2-3 | 14 | - | TRBV5-1 | TGCGCCAGCAGCCAGGTAGGGGAGGCGGATACGCAGTATTTT | CASSQVGEADTQYF
- | TRBJ2-7 | 17 | - | TRBV7-9 | TGTGCCAGCAGCCCCGCCGGGGTCGGAGGCGGCCAATACGAGCAGTACTTC | CASSPAGVGGGQYEQYF
- | TRBJ2-2 | 17 | TRBD2 | TRBV3-1 | TGTGCCAGCAGTCCTCCTCGGGCGGGAGGTAATACCGGGGAGCTGTTTTTT | CASSPPRAGGNTGELFF
- | TRBJ1-1 | 15 | - | TRBV28 | TGTGCCAGCAGTGTGGGGGCGGAGGTGAACGCTGAAGCTTTCTTT | CASSVGAEVNAEAFF
many | TRBJ1-5 | 13 | TRBD1 | TRBV10-3 | TGTGCCATCAGCATACAGGGGGGAGAGCCCCAGCATTTT | CAISIQGGEPQHF
once | TRBJ1-2 | 14 | - | TRBV19 | TGTGCCAGTAGTATTCGGGACCGCGCCTATGGCTACACCTTC | CASSIRDRAYGYTF
few | TRBJ2-3 | 16 | TRBD2 | TRBV5-1 | TGCGCCAGCAGCGGAAGACTAGCGGGAGGCACAGATACGCAGTATTTT | CASSGRLAGGTDTQYF
few | TRBJ2-3 | 18 | TRBD2 | TRBV7-9 | TGTGCCAGCAGCTTAGCCCTCGGACTAGCGGGCAACACAGATACGCAGTATTTT | CASSLALGLAGNTDTQYF
once | TRBJ2-7 | 16 | - | TRBV7-2 | TGTGCCAGCAGCGCGGCTGCGGGGCGAAGCTCCTACGAGCAGTACTTC | CASSAAAGRSSYEQYF